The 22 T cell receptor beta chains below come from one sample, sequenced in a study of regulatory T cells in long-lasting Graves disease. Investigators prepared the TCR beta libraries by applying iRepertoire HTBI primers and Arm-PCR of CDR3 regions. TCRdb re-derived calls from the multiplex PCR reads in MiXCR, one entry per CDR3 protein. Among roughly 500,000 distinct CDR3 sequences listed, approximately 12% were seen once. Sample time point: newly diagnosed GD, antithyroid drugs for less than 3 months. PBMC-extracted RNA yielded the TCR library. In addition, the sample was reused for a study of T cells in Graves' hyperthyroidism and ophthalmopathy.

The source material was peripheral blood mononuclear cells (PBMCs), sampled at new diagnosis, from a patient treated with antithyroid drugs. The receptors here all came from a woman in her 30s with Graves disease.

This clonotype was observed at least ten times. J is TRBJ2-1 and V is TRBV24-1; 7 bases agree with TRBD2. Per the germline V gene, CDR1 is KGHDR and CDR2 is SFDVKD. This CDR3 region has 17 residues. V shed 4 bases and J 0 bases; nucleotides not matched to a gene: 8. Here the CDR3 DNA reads TGTGCCACCAGTGACGCAGGCGGGGGACCCTCCTACAATGAGCAGTTCTTC. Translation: CATSDAGGGPSYNEQFF.

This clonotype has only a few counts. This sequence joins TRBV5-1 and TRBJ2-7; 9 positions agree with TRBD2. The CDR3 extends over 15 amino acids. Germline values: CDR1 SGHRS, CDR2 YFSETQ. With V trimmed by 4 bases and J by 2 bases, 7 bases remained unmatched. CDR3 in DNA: TGCGCCAGCAGCCGACAGACTAGCGGTACCTACGAGCAGTACTTC. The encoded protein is CASSRQTSGTYEQYF.

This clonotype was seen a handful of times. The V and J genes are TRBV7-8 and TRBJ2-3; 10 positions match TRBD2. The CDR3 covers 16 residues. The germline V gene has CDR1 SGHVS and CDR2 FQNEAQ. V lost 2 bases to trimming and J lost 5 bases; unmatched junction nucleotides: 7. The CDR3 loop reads CASSLFLAGDRDTQYF. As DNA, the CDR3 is TGTGCCAGCAGCTTATTTCTAGCGGGAGATAGAGATACGCAGTATTTT. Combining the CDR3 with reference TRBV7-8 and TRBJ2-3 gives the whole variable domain GAGVSQSPRYKVAKRGQDVALRCDPISGHVSLFWYQQALGQGPEFLTYFQNEAQLDKSGLPSDRFFAERPEGSVSTLKIQRTQQEDSAVYLCASSLFLAGDRDTQYFGPGTRLTVL.

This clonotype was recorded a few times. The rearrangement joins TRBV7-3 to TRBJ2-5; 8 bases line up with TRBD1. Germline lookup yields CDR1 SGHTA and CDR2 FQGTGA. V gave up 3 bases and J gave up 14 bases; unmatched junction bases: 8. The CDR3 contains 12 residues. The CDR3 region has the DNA TGTGCCAGCAGCTTGGGGACAGGTAGAAAATACTTC. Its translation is CASSLGTGRKYF.

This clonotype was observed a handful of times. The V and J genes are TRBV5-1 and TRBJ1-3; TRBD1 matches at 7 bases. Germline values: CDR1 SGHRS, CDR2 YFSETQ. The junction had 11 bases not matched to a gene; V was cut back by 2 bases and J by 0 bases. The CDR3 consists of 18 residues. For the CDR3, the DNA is TGCGCCAGCAGCTTTTACCGGGACAGTTTTTTCTCTGGAAACACCATATATTTT. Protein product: CASSFYRDSFFSGNTIYF.

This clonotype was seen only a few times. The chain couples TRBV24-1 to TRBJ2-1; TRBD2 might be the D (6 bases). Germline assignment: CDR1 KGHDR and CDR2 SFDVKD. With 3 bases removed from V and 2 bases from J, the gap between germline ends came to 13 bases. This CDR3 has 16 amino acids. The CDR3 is CATSDPISGPYNEQFF. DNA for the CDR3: TGTGCCACCAGTGATCCCATTAGCGGACCCTACAATGAGCAGTTCTTC.

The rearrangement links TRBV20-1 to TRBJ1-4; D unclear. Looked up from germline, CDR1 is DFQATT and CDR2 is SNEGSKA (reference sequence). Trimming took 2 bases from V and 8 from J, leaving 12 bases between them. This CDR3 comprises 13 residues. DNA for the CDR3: TGCAGTGCTAGAAATGGCGCTGAAGAAAAACTGTTTTTT. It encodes CSARNGAEEKLFF.

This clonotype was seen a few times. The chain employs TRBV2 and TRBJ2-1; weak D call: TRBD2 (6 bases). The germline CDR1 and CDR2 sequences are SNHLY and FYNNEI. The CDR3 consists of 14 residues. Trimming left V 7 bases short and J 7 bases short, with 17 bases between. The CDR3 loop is CASNRLGRDNEQFF. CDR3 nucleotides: TGTGCCAGCAATAGGCTAGGGCGGGATAATGAGCAGTTCTTC.

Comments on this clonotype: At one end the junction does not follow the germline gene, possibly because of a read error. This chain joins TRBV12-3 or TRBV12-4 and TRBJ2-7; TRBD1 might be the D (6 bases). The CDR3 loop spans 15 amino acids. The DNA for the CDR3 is TGTGCTAGCAGTTTAGGGGGACGGAGGTTTATAGGGCAGTACTTC. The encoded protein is CASSLGGRRFIGQYF.

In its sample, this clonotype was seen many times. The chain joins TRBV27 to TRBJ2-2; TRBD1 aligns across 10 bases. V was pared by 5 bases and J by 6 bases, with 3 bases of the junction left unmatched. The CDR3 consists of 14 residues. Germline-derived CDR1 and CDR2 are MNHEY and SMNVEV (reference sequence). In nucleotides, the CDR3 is TGTGCCAGCAGTGGGACAGGGGAGTCCGGGGAGCTGTTTTTT. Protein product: CASSGTGESGELFF.

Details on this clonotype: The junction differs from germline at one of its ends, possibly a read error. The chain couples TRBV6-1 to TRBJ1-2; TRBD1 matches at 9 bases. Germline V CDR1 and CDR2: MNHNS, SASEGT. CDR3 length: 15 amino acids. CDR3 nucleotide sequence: TGTGCCAGCAGTGAAAAACAGGGGGCAATCTATGGCTACGCCTTC. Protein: CASSEKQGAIYGYAF.

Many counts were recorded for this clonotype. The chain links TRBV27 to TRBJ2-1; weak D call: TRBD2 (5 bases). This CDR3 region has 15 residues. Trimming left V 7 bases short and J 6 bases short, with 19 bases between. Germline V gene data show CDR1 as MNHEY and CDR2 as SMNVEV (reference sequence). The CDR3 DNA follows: TGTGCCAGCACCCTACTAGGTAGTGTCAGCAATGAGCAGTTCTTC. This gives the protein CASTLLGSVSNEQFF.

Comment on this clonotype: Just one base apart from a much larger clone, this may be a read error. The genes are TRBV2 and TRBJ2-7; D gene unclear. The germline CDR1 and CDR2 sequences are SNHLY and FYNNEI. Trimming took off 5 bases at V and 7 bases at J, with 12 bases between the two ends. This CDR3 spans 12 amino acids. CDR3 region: CASSLEAGEQYF. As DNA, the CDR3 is TGTGCCAGCAGTCTCGAAGCTGGTGAGCAGTACTTC.

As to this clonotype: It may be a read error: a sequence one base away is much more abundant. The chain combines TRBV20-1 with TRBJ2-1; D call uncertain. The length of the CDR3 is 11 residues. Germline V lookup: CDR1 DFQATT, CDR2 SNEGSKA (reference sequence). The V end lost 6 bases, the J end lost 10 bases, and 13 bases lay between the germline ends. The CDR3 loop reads CSAVGLAEQFF. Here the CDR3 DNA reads TGCAGTGCCGTCGGGCTCGCCGAGCAGTTCTTC.

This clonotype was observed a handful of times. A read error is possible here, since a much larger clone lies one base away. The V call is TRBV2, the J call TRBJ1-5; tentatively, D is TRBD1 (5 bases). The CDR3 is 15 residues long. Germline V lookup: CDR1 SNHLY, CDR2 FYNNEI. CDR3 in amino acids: CASSRESGSNQPRHF. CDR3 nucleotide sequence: TGTGCCAGCAGCAGGGAATCGGGAAGCAATCAGCCCCGGCATTTT.

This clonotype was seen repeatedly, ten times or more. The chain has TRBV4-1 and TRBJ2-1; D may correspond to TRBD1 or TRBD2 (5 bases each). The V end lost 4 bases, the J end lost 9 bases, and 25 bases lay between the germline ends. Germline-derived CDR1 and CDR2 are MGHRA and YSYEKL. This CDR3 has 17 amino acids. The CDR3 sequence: CASSPPPLRGHISEQFF. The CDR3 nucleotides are TGCGCCAGCAGCCCACCACCTTTGAGGGGCCACATTTCTGAGCAGTTCTTC.

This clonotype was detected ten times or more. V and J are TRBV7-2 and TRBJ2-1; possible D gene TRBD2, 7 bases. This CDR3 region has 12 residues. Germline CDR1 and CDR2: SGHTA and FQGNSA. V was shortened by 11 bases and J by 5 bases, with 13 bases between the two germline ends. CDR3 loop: CAAGAANNEQFF. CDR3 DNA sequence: TGTGCCGCGGGGGCAGCTAACAATGAGCAGTTCTTC. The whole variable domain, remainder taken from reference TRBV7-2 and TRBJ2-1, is GAGVSQSPSNKVTEKGKDVELRCDPISGHTALYWYRQSLGQGLEFLIYFQGNSAPDKSGLPSDRFSAERTGGSVSTLTIQRTQQEDSAVYLCAAGAANNEQFFGPGTRLTVL.

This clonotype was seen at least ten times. CDR3 in amino acids: CASSEEDYEQYF. CDR3 nucleotides: TGTGCCAGCAGTGAAGAAGATTACGAGCAGTACTTC. The chain is built from TRBV2 and TRBJ2-7; D is unclear. Germline-derived CDR1 and CDR2 are SNHLY and FYNNEI. This CDR3 contains 12 residues. Trimming stripped 1 base from V and 4 bases from J, with 5 bases between.

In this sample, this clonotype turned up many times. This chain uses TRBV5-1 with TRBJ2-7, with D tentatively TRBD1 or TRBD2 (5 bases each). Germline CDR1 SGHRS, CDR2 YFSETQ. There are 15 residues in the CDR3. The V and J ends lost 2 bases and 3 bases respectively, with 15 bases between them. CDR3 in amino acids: CASSFDPPGGYEQYF. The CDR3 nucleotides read TGCGCCAGCAGCTTTGACCCGCCTGGGGGCTACGAGCAGTACTTC.

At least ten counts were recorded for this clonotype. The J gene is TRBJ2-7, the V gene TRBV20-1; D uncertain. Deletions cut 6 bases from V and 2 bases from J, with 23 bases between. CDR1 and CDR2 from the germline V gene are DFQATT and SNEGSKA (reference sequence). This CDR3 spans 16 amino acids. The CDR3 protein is CSATQTYLKPPYEQYF. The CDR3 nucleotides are TGCAGTGCCACGCAAACTTACCTAAAACCCCCCTACGAGCAGTACTTC.

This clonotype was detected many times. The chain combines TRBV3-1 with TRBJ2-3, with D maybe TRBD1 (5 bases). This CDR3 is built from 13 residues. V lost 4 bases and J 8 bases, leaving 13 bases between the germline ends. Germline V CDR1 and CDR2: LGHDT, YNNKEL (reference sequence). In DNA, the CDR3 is TGTGCCAGCAGCCCCCGACAGCTTCGTACGCAGTATTTT. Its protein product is CASSPRQLRTQYF.

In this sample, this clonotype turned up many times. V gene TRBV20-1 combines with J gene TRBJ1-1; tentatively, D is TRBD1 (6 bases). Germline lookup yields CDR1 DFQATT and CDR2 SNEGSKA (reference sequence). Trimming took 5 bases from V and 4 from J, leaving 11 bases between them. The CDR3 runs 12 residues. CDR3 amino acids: CSAQRGATEAFF. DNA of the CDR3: TGCAGTGCTCAGAGGGGGGCCACTGAAGCTTTCTTT.